The rows below give T cell receptor beta chains drawn from one sample of a study of blood T cell repertoires in COVID-19. Produced via immunoSEQ multiplex PCR; TCRdb's table is partial and in-frame only. The data contain tens of thousands of clones, 88% of them singletons. Sequenced input: peripheral blood. These receptors were obtained from a human donor in a cohort sampled during active COVID-19. The CDR3 runs from the conserved cysteine through the conserved F or W. The D gene is left open where the match is weak. Where a row states a size, it is once, few, many or the class of an expanded clone; other rows omit it.

clone_size: NA; j_call: TRBJ2-5; v_call: TRBV6-5; d_call: NA; cdr3_aa: CASTNPGSETQYF; cdr3_nt: TGTGCCAGCACCAACCCAGGGTCAGAGACCCAGTACTTC
clone_size: NA; j_call: TRBJ2-5; v_call: TRBV5-6; d_call: TRBD1; cdr3_aa: CASSSFSGTGQETQYF; cdr3_nt: TGTGCCAGCAGCTCCTTTTCCGGGACAGGGCAAGAGACCCAGTACTTC
clone_size: NA; j_call: TRBJ2-2; v_call: TRBV7-8; d_call: TRBD2; cdr3_aa: CASSLAPGLAGLAGELFF; cdr3_nt: TGTGCCAGCAGCTTAGCGCCGGGACTAGCGGGACTCGCCGGGGAGCTGTTTTTT
clone_size: NA; j_call: TRBJ2-7; v_call: TRBV11-2; d_call: NA; cdr3_aa: CASSLVGPEGEQYF; cdr3_nt: TGTGCCAGCAGCTTAGTGGGTCCGGAGGGGGAGCAGTACTTC
clone_size: NA; j_call: TRBJ2-1; v_call: TRBV11-1; d_call: NA; cdr3_aa: CASSLVAAYNEQFF; cdr3_nt: TGTGCCAGCAGCTTAGTGGCTGCTTACAATGAGCAGTTCTTC
clone_size: NA; j_call: TRBJ2-4; v_call: TRBV21-1; d_call: NA; cdr3_aa: CASSTSPPIAGASKNIQYF; cdr3_nt: TGTGCCAGCAGCACCAGCCCTCCGATAGCGGGGGCCTCCAAAAACATTCAGTACTTC
clone_size: NA; j_call: TRBJ2-5; v_call: TRBV5-6; d_call: TRBD1; cdr3_aa: CASSPTGARETQYF; cdr3_nt: TGTGCCAGCAGCCCGACAGGGGCGAGGGAGACCCAGTACTTC
clone_size: NA; j_call: TRBJ2-7; v_call: TRBV10-3; d_call: NA; cdr3_aa: CAISELQGPYEQYF; cdr3_nt: TGTGCCATCAGTGAGTTACAGGGCCCCTACGAGCAGTACTTC
clone_size: once; j_call: TRBJ2-3; v_call: TRBV2; d_call: TRBD2; cdr3_aa: CASRLSSGGADTQYF; cdr3_nt: TGTGCCAGCAGACTATCAAGCGGGGGGGCAGATACGCAGTATTTT
clone_size: NA; j_call: TRBJ2-3; v_call: TRBV10-1; d_call: NA; cdr3_aa: CASSEGGDSDTQYF; cdr3_nt: TGCGCCAGCAGTGAAGGGGGAGACTCAGATACGCAGTATTTT
clone_size: NA; j_call: TRBJ1-1; v_call: TRBV3-1/TRBV3-2; d_call: NA; cdr3_aa: CASSQDEGSMNTEAFF; cdr3_nt: TGTGCCAGCAGCCAAGATGAGGGATCTATGAACACTGAAGCTTTCTTT
clone_size: NA; j_call: TRBJ1-5; v_call: TRBV30; d_call: NA; cdr3_aa: CAWSVSAGGFEPQHF; cdr3_nt: TGTGCCTGGAGTGTATCGGCCGGAGGGTTTGAGCCCCAGCATTTT
clone_size: NA; j_call: TRBJ2-3; v_call: TRBV2; d_call: NA; cdr3_aa: CANSLVPPAGTQYF; cdr3_nt: TGTGCCAACTCGCTCGTGCCCCCCGCAGGGACGCAGTATTTT
clone_size: NA; j_call: TRBJ1-1; v_call: TRBV7-2; d_call: NA; cdr3_aa: CASSHAGVVTEAFF; cdr3_nt: TGTGCCAGCAGCCACGCAGGGGTCGTCACTGAAGCTTTCTTT
clone_size: NA; j_call: TRBJ1-1; v_call: TRBV6-2/TRBV6-3; d_call: NA; cdr3_aa: CASSDPGLWAFF; cdr3_nt: TGTGCCAGCAGCGACCCGGGACTTTGGGCTTTCTTT
clone_size: NA; j_call: TRBJ1-1; v_call: TRBV7-2; d_call: NA; cdr3_aa: CASSKRGGGGGVDTEAFF; cdr3_nt: TGTGCCAGCAGCAAAAGGGGCGGCGGGGGAGGGGTGGACACTGAAGCTTTCTTT